The 5 T cell receptor beta chains reported below all come from one sample, sequenced in a study of response to subunit inactivated influenza vaccine. MiXCR was run by TCRdb on the RT-PCR reads, yielding one entry per CDR3 protein. The sample lists some 800,000 distinct CDR3 sequences, around 21% occurring once. The material was PBMCs from blood, obtained 5 to 6 days after vaccination. The receptors derive from a man aged 50 to 60 who received an inactivated influenza vaccine.

The V and J genes are TRBV6-5 and TRBJ2-7, with D maybe TRBD2 (6 bases). The CDR3 runs to 16 residues. The germline gives CDR1 MNHEY, CDR2 SVGAGI. V was shortened by 0 bases and J by 2 bases, with 14 bases between the two germline ends. Here the CDR3 reads CASSYSLTGGTYEQYF. CDR3 bases: TGTGCCAGCAGTTACTCGTTGACTGGGGGGACCTACGAGCAGTACTTC.

This clonotype occurred once. The chain combines TRBV21-1 with TRBJ2-3; the D call of TRBD2 is as the table states it, not checked on the DNA. TRBV21-1 is a listed pseudogene. The CDR3 is 18 amino acids. DNA of the CDR3: TGTGCCAGCAGCAGAGGACTAGCGGGGGACGAAGGGACAGATACGCAGTATTTT. Protein sequence: CASSRGLAGDEGTDTQYF.

The rearrangement uses TRBV12-3 or TRBV12-4 and TRBJ1-1; the match to TRBD1 covers 7 bases. V dropped 6 bases and J dropped 11; count of bases not matched to a gene: 12. The CDR3 sequence is 13 residues long. The CDR3 DNA reads TGTGCCAGCAGCCCGGGACAGAAATCAGGGGCTTTCTTT. Protein sequence: CASSPGQKSGAFF.

This clonotype was recorded a few times. The chain couples TRBV29-1 to TRBJ2-5, with D unresolved. CDR3 length: 11 amino acids. Germline loops: CDR1 SQVTM, CDR2 ANQGSEA. V dropped 8 bases and J dropped 11 bases, with 18 bases sitting between them. The CDR3 coding sequence is TGCAGCTCCCTCAATTTGGCTATTCAGTACTTC. This translates into CSSLNLAIQYF.

J is TRBJ2-5 and V is TRBV15, with unresolved D. The V and J ends lost 0 bases and 0 bases respectively, with 5 bases between them. This CDR3 region has 14 residues. Germline lookup yields CDR1 LNHNV and CDR2 YYDKDF (reference sequence). CDR3 DNA: TGTGCCACCAGCAGAGAGGAAAACCAAGAGACCCAGTACTTC. Its protein is CATSREENQETQYF.